The subject of this entry is one T cell receptor (beta chain). No antigen is known for it. The sample is drawn from a study of cytomegalovirus exposure and HLA in healthy donors. CDR3 length: 13 residues. Germline loops: CDR1 LNHDA, CDR2 SQIVND (reference sequence). Trimming removed 5 bases at V and 4 bases at J, with 11 bases between. Primers for the PCR totalled 60 Vbeta and 13 Jbeta. The repertoire was sequenced with immunoSEQ multiplex PCR; TCRdb's copy has only in-frame clones and lacks some. The sample lists roughly 180,000 clones; over 75% were seen once. General study points: Most sequenced TCRs were rare (though some public TCRs occurred in many donors). TCR beta chains associated with HLA were, in a later analysis, more clonally expanded than equally common others.

This rearrangement joins TRBV19 to TRBJ1-1, with D tentatively TRBD1 (6 bases). Sample: PBMCs. The receptor comes from a woman aged 30 to 39 in good health and CMV-seronegative. The CDR3 DNA sequence: TGTGCCAGTAGTCAGGGGAAGGGCACTGAAGCTTTCTTT. Protein: CASSQGKGTEAFF.